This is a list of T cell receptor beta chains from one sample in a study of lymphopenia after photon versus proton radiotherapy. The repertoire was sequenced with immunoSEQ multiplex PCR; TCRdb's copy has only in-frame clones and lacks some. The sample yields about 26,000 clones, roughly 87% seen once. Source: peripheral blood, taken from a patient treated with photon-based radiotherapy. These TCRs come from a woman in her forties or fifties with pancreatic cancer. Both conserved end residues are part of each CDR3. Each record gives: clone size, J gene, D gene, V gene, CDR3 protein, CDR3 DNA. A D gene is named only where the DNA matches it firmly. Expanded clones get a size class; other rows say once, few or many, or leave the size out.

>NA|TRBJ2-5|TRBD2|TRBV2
CASRLAGETQYF
TGTGCCTCCCGACTAGCGGGAGAGACCCAGTACTTC
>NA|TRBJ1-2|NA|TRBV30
CASREGGSVYGYTF
TGTGCCTCGAGAGAGGGGGGGTCGGTTTATGGCTACACCTTC
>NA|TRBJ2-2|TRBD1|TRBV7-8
CASSSSGTGVTGELFF
TGTGCCAGCAGCTCCTCTGGGACAGGGGTAACCGGGGAGCTGTTTTTT
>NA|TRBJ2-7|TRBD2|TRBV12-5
CASGLTEVAGEYF
TGTGCTAGTGGTCTAACCGAGGTAGCGGGGGAGTACTTC
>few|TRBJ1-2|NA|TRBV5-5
CASTLGGYGYTF
TGTGCCAGCACCCTAGGAGGCTATGGCTACACCTTC
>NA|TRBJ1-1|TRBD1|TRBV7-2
CASSFDRGYTEAFF
TGTGCCAGCAGCTTCGACAGGGGGTACACTGAAGCTTTCTTT
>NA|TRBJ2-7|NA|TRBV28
CASSFRSGRNEQYF
TGTGCCAGCAGTTTCAGAAGTGGGAGGAACGAGCAGTACTTC
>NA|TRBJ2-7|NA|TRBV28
CASSLSAGNYEQYF
TGTGCCAGCAGTTTATCTGCGGGCAACTACGAGCAGTACTTC
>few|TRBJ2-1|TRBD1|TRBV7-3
CASSLTQGPWFF
TGTGCCAGCAGCTTGACACAGGGGCCTTGGTTCTTC
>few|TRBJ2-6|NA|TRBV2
CASSGPGTSGANVLTF
TGTGCCAGCAGTGGGCCCGGGACATCTGGGGCCAACGTCCTGACTTTC
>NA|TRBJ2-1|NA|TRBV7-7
CASSLGDGYNEQFF
TGTGCCAGCAGCTTAGGGGACGGTTACAATGAGCAGTTCTTC
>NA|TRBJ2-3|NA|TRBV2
CASSEARDGPTDTQYF
TGTGCCAGCAGTGAAGCACGGGACGGGCCCACAGATACGCAGTATTTT
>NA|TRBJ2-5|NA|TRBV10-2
CASREDRETQYF
TGCGCCAGCAGGGAGGATCGGGAGACCCAGTACTTC
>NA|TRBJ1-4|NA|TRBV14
CASSQPTRGRTATNEKLFF
TGTGCCAGCAGCCAACCCACCAGAGGCCGAACTGCAACTAATGAAAAACTGTTTTTT
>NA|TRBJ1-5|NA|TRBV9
CASSGGFGNQPQHF
TGTGCCAGCAGCGGGGGTTTCGGCAATCAGCCCCAGCATTTT
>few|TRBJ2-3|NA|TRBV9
CASSVEQQDTQYF
TGTGCCAGCAGCGTAGAACAGCAAGATACGCAGTATTTT
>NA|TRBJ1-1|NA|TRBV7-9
CASSPYRAGPEAFF
TGTGCCAGCAGCCCCTACAGGGCCGGCCCTGAAGCTTTCTTT
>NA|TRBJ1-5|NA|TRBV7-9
CASSLAGESNQPQHF
TGTGCCAGCAGCTTGGCGGGAGAGAGCAATCAGCCCCAGCATTTT
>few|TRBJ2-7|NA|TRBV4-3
CASSHDPATREQYF
TGCGCCAGCAGCCACGACCCAGCTACGCGCGAGCAGTACTTC
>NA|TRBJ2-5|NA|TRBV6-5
CASRDPGEETQYF
TGTGCCAGCAGGGACCCAGGAGAAGAGACCCAGTACTTC
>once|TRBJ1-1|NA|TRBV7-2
CASSPRRGSRHTEAFF
TGTGCCAGCAGCCCCCGGCGGGGATCGAGGCACACTGAAGCTTTCTTT
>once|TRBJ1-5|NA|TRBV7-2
CASSLGSGLLGHSNQPQHF
TGTGCCAGCAGCTTAGGAAGTGGGCTCCTAGGACATAGCAATCAGCCCCAGCATTTT
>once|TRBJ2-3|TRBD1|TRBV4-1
CASSQGTGTSGRHTDTQYF
TGCGCCAGCAGCCAGGGGACAGGGACATCTGGAAGGCACACAGATACGCAGTATTTT
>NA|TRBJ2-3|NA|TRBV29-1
CSVGLGAVTDTQYF
TGCAGCGTTGGGCTGGGGGCAGTCACAGATACGCAGTATTTT
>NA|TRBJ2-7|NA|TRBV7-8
CASSSPRTDYYEQYF
TGTGCCAGCAGCTCTCCCAGGACGGACTACTACGAGCAGTACTTC
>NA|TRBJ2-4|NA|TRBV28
CASSLSTGRLSKNIQYF
TGTGCCAGCAGTTTGTCGACAGGAAGGCTTAGCAAAAACATTCAGTACTTC
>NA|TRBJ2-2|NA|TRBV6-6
CASSTLQRAGELFF
TGTGCCAGCAGCACACTACAGCGGGCCGGGGAGCTGTTTTTT
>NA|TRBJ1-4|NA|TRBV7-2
CASSPGVSSEKLFF
TGTGCCAGCAGCCCCGGGGTTAGCAGTGAAAAACTGTTTTTT
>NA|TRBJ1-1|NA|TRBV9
CASSVGLMRGPNTEAFF
TGTGCCAGCAGCGTAGGACTGATGAGGGGTCCGAACACTGAAGCTTTCTTT
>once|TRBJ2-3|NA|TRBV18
CASSREGEDTQYF
TGTGCCAGCTCACGGGAGGGGGAAGATACGCAGTATTTT
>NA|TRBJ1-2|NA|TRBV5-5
CASSEDSPVGGYTF
TGTGCCAGCAGCGAGGATTCCCCCGTGGGTGGCTACACCTTC
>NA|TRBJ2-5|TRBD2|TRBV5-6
CASSLRVGGTETQYF
TGTGCCAGCAGCTTGCGGGTGGGAGGGACCGAGACCCAGTACTTC
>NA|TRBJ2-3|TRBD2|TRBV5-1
CASKNRAGAGSDTQYF
TGCGCCAGCAAGAATCGAGCGGGAGCGGGCTCAGATACGCAGTATTTT
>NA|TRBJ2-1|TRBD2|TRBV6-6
CASNPLAGGFAEQFF
TGTGCCAGCAACCCGCTAGCGGGTGGTTTTGCTGAGCAGTTCTTC
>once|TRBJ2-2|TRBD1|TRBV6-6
CASSGRTGDGTGELFF
TGTGCCAGCAGTGGCCGGACAGGGGACGGCACCGGGGAGCTGTTTTTT
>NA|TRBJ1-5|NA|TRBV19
CASSTWGRNQPQHF
TGTGCCAGTAGTACCTGGGGCCGAAATCAGCCCCAGCATTTT
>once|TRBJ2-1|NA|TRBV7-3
CASSPSLVGGNEQFF
TGTGCCAGCAGCCCCTCTTTGGTCGGAGGGAATGAGCAGTTCTTC
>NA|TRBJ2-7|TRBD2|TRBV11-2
CASTPLAGGNEQYF
TGTGCCAGCACCCCCCTAGCGGGAGGGAACGAGCAGTACTTC
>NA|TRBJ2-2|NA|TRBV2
CASSPQGTGELFF
TGTGCCAGCAGCCCACAAGGCACCGGGGAGCTGTTTTTT
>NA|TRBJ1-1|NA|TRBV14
CASSQPSHSTRTEAFF
TGTGCCAGCAGCCAACCTTCACATAGTACGCGGACTGAAGCTTTCTTT
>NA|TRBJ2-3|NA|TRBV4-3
CASSQEDLAIGADTQYF
TGCGCCAGCAGCCAAGAAGACCTAGCAATCGGGGCAGATACGCAGTATTTT
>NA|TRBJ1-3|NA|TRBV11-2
CASSVTTGNSGNTIYF
TGTGCCAGCAGCGTTACTACAGGGAACTCTGGAAACACCATATATTTT
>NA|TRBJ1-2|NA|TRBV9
CASSLDGFGYTF
TGTGCCAGCAGCCTGGACGGTTTCGGCTACACCTTC
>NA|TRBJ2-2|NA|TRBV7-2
CASSLSPPAGELFF
TGTGCCAGCAGCTTGAGTCCCCCGGCCGGGGAGCTGTTTTTT
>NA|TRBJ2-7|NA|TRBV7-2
CASSPRTFHEQYF
TGTGCCAGCAGCCCCCGGACTTTCCACGAGCAGTACTTC
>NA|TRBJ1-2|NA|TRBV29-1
CSVEDVWPNYGYTF
TGCAGCGTTGAAGATGTATGGCCTAACTATGGCTACACCTTC
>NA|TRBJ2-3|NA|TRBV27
CASSLWRESDTQYF
TGTGCCAGCAGTTTATGGCGGGAATCCGATACGCAGTATTTT
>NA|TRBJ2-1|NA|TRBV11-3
CASSPGGLANNEQFF
TGTGCCAGCAGCCCCGGGGGCCTAGCGAACAATGAGCAGTTCTTC
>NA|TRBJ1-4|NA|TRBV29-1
CSVHLTGVKGEKLFF
TGCAGCGTTCATCTGACAGGCGTTAAGGGTGAAAAACTGTTTTTT
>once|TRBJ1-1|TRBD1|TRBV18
CASSPPRQGATEAFF
TGTGCCAGCTCACCACCACGACAGGGCGCCACTGAAGCTTTCTTT
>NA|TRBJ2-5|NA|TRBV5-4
CASSLVGWGGPQETQYF
TGTGCCAGCAGCTTGGTTGGGTGGGGGGGCCCCCAAGAGACCCAGTACTTC
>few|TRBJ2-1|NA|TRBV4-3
CASSQDGTQGHEQFF
TGCGCCAGCAGCCAAGACGGGACTCAAGGGCATGAGCAGTTCTTC
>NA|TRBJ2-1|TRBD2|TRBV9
CASSVTLAGASSSYNEQFF
TGTGCCAGCAGCGTAACCCTAGCGGGCGCCTCGAGCTCCTACAATGAGCAGTTCTTC
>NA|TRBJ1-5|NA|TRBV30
CAWTPRSSNQPQHF
TGTGCCTGGACCCCACGGTCTAGCAATCAGCCCCAGCATTTT
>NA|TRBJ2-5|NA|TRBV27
CASSLYSQETQYF
TGTGCCAGCAGTTTATACTCTCAAGAGACCCAGTACTTC
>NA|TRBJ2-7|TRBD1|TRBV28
CASSFLESGTGYEQYF
TGTGCCAGCAGCTTCCTCGAATCCGGGACAGGGTACGAGCAGTACTTC
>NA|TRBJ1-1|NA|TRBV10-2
CASSVKGDTEAFF
TGCGCCAGCAGTGTAAAGGGTGACACTGAAGCTTTCTTT
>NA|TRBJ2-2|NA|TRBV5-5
CASSFGHLNTGELFF
TGTGCCAGCAGCTTCGGACACCTGAACACCGGGGAGCTGTTTTTT
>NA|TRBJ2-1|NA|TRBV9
CASSMGLSYNEQFF
TGTGCCAGCAGCATGGGACTCTCCTACAATGAGCAGTTCTTC